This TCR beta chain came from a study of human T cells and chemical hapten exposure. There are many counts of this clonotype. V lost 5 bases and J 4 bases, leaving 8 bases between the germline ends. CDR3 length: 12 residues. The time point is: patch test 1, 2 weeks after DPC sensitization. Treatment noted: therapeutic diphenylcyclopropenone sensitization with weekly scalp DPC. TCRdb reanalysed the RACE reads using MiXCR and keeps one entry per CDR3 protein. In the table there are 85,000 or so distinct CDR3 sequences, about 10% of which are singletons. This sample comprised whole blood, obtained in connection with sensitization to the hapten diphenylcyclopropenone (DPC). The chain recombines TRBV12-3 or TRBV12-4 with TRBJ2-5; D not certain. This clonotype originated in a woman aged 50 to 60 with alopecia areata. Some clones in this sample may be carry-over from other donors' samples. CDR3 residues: CASSPGGETQYF. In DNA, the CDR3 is TGTGCCAGCAGTCCCGGTGGAGAGACCCAGTACTTC.